The clone carrying this TCR beta chain was seen only once. Its antigen is unidentified. Data came from immunoSEQ multiplex PCR; TCRdb stores just in-frame clones and leaves some out. The table includes around 130,000 clones, about 88% detected once. The data were obtained in a study of T cell responses to AZD1222 COVID-19 vaccine. Points from the study as a whole: Seropositive AZD1222 recipients at baseline numbered only five to seven. Mapped onto spike, vaccine-associated CD4 TCRs spanned it and were dominant at 160-218 and 743-854. Close to half of spike-specific TCRs reportedly recognize unmutated variant regions.

Specimen: peripheral blood, collected on day 0 of AZD1222 vaccination. The receptor comes from an adult in good health.

The CDR3 nucleotides read TGCGCCAGCAGCCAAGATAATAGGGGGGGACGGACCCAGTACTTC. It encodes CASSQDNRGGRTQYF. V is TRBV4-1 and J is TRBJ2-5, with a possible D match to TRBD2 (7 bases). Trimming left V 0 bases short and J 7 bases short, with 15 bases between. The length of the CDR3 is 15 residues. The germline CDR1 and CDR2 sequences are MGHRA and YSYEKL.